The clone carrying this T cell receptor beta chain was detected only a few times. Antigen specificity is unknown. The sample belongs to a study of OX40 agonist ivuxolimab in advanced cancers. CDR3 length: 12 amino acids. Looked up from germline, CDR1 is MDHEN and CDR2 is SYDVKM. Trimming took off 5 bases at V and 5 bases at J, with 9 bases between the two ends. Data came from immunoSEQ multiplex PCR; TCRdb stores just in-frame clones and leaves some out. The sample shows fewer than 70,000 clones, 87% of them seen only once. Whole-study results and caveats: Among the lowest peripheral clonal expansion occurred in 0.1-3.0 mg/kg partial responders.

The sequence was obtained from an adult with an advanced solid tumor such as melanoma, head and neck, liver or kidney cancer. Sample: CD4+ or CD8+ T cells sorted from blood, taken in a trial of the OX40 agonist ivuxolimab. This rearrangement joins TRBV28 to TRBJ1-2, with D perhaps TRBD1 (6 bases). The CDR3 loop reads CASSRTGYGYTF. The CDR3 nucleotides are TGTGCCAGCAGTCGAACAGGGTATGGCTACACCTTC.